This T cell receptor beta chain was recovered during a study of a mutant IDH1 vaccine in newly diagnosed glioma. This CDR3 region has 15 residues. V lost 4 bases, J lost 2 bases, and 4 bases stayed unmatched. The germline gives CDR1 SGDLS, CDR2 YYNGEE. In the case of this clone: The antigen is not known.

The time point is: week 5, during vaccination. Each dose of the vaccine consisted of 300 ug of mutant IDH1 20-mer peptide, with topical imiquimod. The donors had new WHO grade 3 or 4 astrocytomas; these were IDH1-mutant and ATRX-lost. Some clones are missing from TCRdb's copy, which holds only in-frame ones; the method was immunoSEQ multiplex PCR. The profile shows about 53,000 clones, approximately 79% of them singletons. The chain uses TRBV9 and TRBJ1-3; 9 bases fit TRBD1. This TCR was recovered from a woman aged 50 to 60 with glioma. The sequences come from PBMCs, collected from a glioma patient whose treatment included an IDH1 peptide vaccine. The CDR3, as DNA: TGTGCCAGCAGCTTCGACAGGGGGACTGGAAACACCATATATTTT. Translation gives CASSFDRGTGNTIYF.